Each of the 16 T cell receptor beta chains below was sequenced from the same sample in a study of T-cell memory formation after mild COVID-19. A single record per CDR3 protein comes from TCRdb applying MiXCR to the 5' RACE reads. The table lists 100,000 to 150,000 distinct CDR3 sequences, approximately 6.3% of them singletons, with over 2% in the top ten. The source material was PBMCs or a T cell subset sorted from them (not recorded which). The source of these receptors is an adult woman who had mild COVID-19 (a few samples of this study predate the infection). Cell type and time point are not known.

The table lists this clonotype with a few counts. The rearrangement links TRBV28 to TRBJ2-2; D not certain. CDR1 is MDHEN and CDR2 is SYDVKM in the germline V gene. V was shortened by 1 base and J by 1 base, with 4 bases between the two germline ends. The CDR3 totals 14 residues. The CDR3 bases are TGTGCCAGCAGTTTATCACTGAACACCGGGGAGCTGTTTTTT. It encodes CASSLSLNTGELFF.

This clonotype was seen a few times. CDR3 nucleotide sequence: TGTGCCAGCAGTTCCCAGGGGGCCCCAGATACGCAGTATTTT. This sequence encodes CASSSQGAPDTQYF. V and J are TRBV12-3 or TRBV12-4 and TRBJ2-3, with 8 bases aligning to TRBD1. The CDR3 is made up of 14 amino acids. Trimming at V came to 4 bases and at J to 4 bases, leaving 4 bases not matched to a gene.

This clonotype was seen repeatedly, ten times or more. Here the CDR3 reads CASSQPITDTQYF. CDR3 nucleotide sequence: TGTGCCAGCAGTCAACCAATCACAGATACGCAGTATTTT. The chain uses TRBV6-5 and TRBJ2-3; D remains ambiguous. The CDR3 is 13 residues long. Trimming removed 5 bases at V and 2 bases at J, with 8 bases between. Germline-derived CDR1 and CDR2 are MNHEY and SVGAGI.

Only a few counts were recorded for this clonotype. This rearrangement joins TRBV12-3 or TRBV12-4 to TRBJ1-1, with a tentative D call TRBD1 (5 bases). This CDR3 has 14 amino acids. Trimming stripped 3 bases from V and 4 bases from J, with 12 bases between. The CDR3, as DNA: TGTGCCAGCAGTTTTAGGCAGGGAAGCACTGAAGCTTTCTTT. It is translated as CASSFRQGSTEAFF.

The chain carries TRBV4-1 and TRBJ2-4, with TRBD2 matching over 9 bases. Germline values: CDR1 MGHRA, CDR2 YSYEKL. V shed 4 bases and J 0 bases; nucleotides not matched to a gene: 10. This CDR3 spans 18 amino acids. CDR3 nucleotide sequence: TGCGCCAGCAGCCCACCGCTAGCGGGGAAACTAGCCAAAAACATTCAGTACTTC. This codes for CASSPPLAGKLAKNIQYF.

This clonotype was counted at least ten times. The chain combines TRBV24-1 with TRBJ2-3, with TRBD1 matching 12 bases. CDR1 and CDR2 (germline): KGHDR, SFDVKD. The CDR3 is 16 residues long. Unmatched junction bases numbered 5, after V lost 4 bases and J lost 4 bases. The CDR3 nucleotides are TGTGCCACCAGTGACCCCGGGACAGGGGGCGCAGATACGCAGTATTTT. Residues: CATSDPGTGGADTQYF.

V usage is TRBV20-1 and J usage is TRBJ1-1, with 12 bases aligning to TRBD1. The CDR3 contains 19 residues. Looked up from germline, CDR1 is DFQATT and CDR2 is SNEGSKA (reference sequence). The J segment lost 1 base and the V segment lost 1 base, leaving 13 bases of the junction unmatched. CDR3 region: CSARVIPGQGAWGNTEAFF. The CDR3 coding sequence is TGCAGTGCTAGAGTCATCCCGGGACAGGGGGCTTGGGGGAACACTGAAGCTTTCTTT.

This chain joins TRBV7-2 and TRBJ1-1; TRBD1 aligns across 7 bases. The V gene end was trimmed by 8 bases and the J gene end by 3 bases; junction bases not matched to a gene: 12. Per the germline V gene, CDR1 is SGHTA and CDR2 is FQGNSA. The CDR3 is made up of 15 amino acids. CDR3 region: CASRRDRASDTEAFF. The CDR3 region has the DNA TGTGCCAGCCGAAGAGACAGGGCGTCGGACACTGAAGCTTTCTTT.

The chain couples TRBV6-6 to TRBJ1-2, with a tentative D call TRBD1 (5 bases). This CDR3 has 14 amino acids. Germline values: CDR1 MNHNY, CDR2 SVGAGI (reference sequence). V shed 2 bases and J shed 7 bases, with 14 bases lying between them. The CDR3 spells CASSYRSGTSGYTF. CDR3 DNA sequence: TGTGCCAGCAGTTACCGGTCAGGGACGAGTGGCTACACCTTC.

This clonotype was detected only a few times. The chain recombines TRBV12-3 or TRBV12-4 with TRBJ1-4; possibly TRBD1 for D (5 bases). V dropped 2 bases and J dropped 7 bases, with 14 bases sitting between them. This CDR3 comprises 15 residues. CDR3 protein: CASSLSAGRFEKLFF. The CDR3 coding sequence is TGTGCCAGCAGTTTAAGCGCGGGGCGGTTTGAAAAACTGTTTTTT.

This sequence joins TRBV9 and TRBJ2-1; the match to TRBD2 covers 14 bases. Germline CDR1 and CDR2: SGDLS and YYNGEE. This CDR3 spans 15 amino acids. The trim removed 3 bases at V and 4 bases at J, leaving 0 bases unmatched. CDR3 sequence reads: CASSGTSGGYNEQFF. CDR3 nucleotide sequence: TGTGCCAGCAGCGGGACTAGCGGGGGGTACAATGAGCAGTTCTTC.

This clonotype was seen at least ten times. The V call is TRBV5-1, the J call TRBJ1-6; 7 bases match TRBD1. This CDR3 spans 14 amino acids. Germline CDR1 SGHRS, CDR2 YFSETQ. V shed 0 bases and J 10 bases; nucleotides not matched to a gene: 4. CDR3 DNA: TGCGCCAGCAGCTTGGGCAGGGGGGAGTCACCCCTCCACTTT. It codes for CASSLGRGESPLHF. The full variable domain, rest sourced from reference TRBV5-1 and TRBJ1-6, is KAGVTQTPRYLIKTRGQQVTLSCSPISGHRSVSWYQQTPGQGLQFLFEYFSETQRNKGNFPGRFSGRQFSNSRSEMNVSTLELGDSALYLCASSLGRGESPLHFGNGTRLTVT.

The chain recombines TRBV20-1 with TRBJ1-5, with D uncertain. This CDR3 is built from 14 residues. Germline lookup yields CDR1 DFQATT and CDR2 SNEGSKA (reference sequence). Deletions cut 1 base from V and 2 bases from J, with 9 bases between. The CDR3 region has the DNA TGCAGTGCTAGAGGGACTCGCGGCAATCAGCCCCAGCATTTT. Translating it yields CSARGTRGNQPQHF.

This clonotype turned up a few times. The chain links TRBV5-1 to TRBJ2-7; 8 bases line up with TRBD1. In germline, CDR1 is SGHRS, CDR2 YFSETQ. The CDR3 extends over 14 amino acids. With V trimmed by 3 bases and J by 3 bases, 5 bases remained unmatched. CDR3 region: CASSSGTGLYEQYF. The CDR3 bases are TGCGCCAGCAGCTCCGGGACAGGCCTCTACGAGCAGTACTTC.

This clonotype was seen only a few times. The rearrangement links TRBV12-3 or TRBV12-4 to TRBJ2-1; 9 bases are shared with TRBD2. The CDR3 contains 16 residues. The trim removed 0 bases at V and 7 bases at J, leaving 7 bases unmatched. The CDR3 DNA follows: TGTGCCAGCAGTTTAGCCGGCGGGGGGGTCGAAAATGAGCAGTTCTTC. It encodes CASSLAGGGVENEQFF.

As for this clonotype: It may be a read error: a sequence one base away is much more abundant. V and J are TRBV24-1 and TRBJ2-3; 7 positions match TRBD2. CDR1 and CDR2 from the germline V gene are KGHDR and SFDVKD. The CDR3 sequence is 14 residues long. In DNA form, the CDR3 reads TGTGCCACCAGTGAAAGGCGGGGGAGTGCTACGCATTATTTT. It translates to CATSERRGSATHYF.